This TCR beta chain stems from a study of cytomegalovirus exposure and HLA in healthy donors. Study outcomes and limitations: Indistinguishability led to the exclusion of some V segments, TRBV6-2 and TRBV6-3 included. Most likely, a cluster of highly shared sequence variants arose as a sequencing artifact.

The PCR was carried out with 60 Vbeta primers and 13 Jbeta primers. The repertoire was sequenced with immunoSEQ multiplex PCR; TCRdb's copy has only in-frame clones and lacks some. This sample has 150,000 to 250,000 clones, with less than 85% found just once. Turning to this clone: Its target is not known. Other DNA sequences in this specimen translate into the identical CDR3.

Per germline, CDR1 PRHDT and CDR2 FYEKMQ (reference sequence). The CDR3 is made up of 12 amino acids. V lost 4 bases to trimming and J lost 16 bases; unmatched junction nucleotides: 8. This clonotype was obtained from a girl under 18 in good health and CMV-seropositive. Sequenced sample: PBMCs. This chain joins TRBV13 and TRBJ2-4; the match to TRBD2 covers 9 bases. The CDR3 spells CASSSQRGAHYF. The CDR3 DNA is TGTGCCAGCAGCTCCCAGCGGGGGGCCCACTACTTC.